Listed here are 5 T cell receptor beta chains from one sample, sequenced in a study of blood T cells in healthy people across ages. Combining a sample-barcoded 5' primer with a J-beta primer mix, a second PCR ran for about 6 to 11 cycles. TCRdb recomputed calls from the 5' RACE reads with MiXCR, one row per CDR3 protein. The sample carries under 1,000,000 distinct CDR3 sequences, about half recorded once. Material: blood. The receptors here all came from an elderly man in good health.

This clonotype was observed a few times. The rearrangement links TRBV10-3 to TRBJ2-7, with a weak D call TRBD2 (5 bases). Germline V gene lookup returns CDR1 ENHRY and CDR2 SYGVKD. Trimming left V 6 bases short and J 6 bases short, with 18 bases between. The CDR3 consists of 14 residues. The CDR3 spells CAIRFDYRLLEQYF. The DNA of the CDR3 is TGTGCCATCAGATTTGACTACCGTCTCCTCGAGCAGTACTTC.

This clonotype was detected a few times. V is TRBV20-1 and J is TRBJ2-7; a possible D gene is TRBD2 (6 bases). Germline V gene sequence: CDR1 DFQATT, CDR2 SNEGSKA (reference sequence). Trimming pared 4 bases from V and 4 bases from J, leaving 17 bases between. The CDR3 covers 14 residues. In nucleotides, the CDR3 is TGCAGTGCTATTGGCCGGGAGACGGCATACGAGCAGTACTTC. Its protein product is CSAIGRETAYEQYF.

The genes are TRBV12-3 or TRBV12-4 and TRBJ2-1; TRBD2 matches 13 bases. The CDR3 sequence is 18 residues long. V lost 6 bases to trimming and J lost 2 bases; unmatched junction nucleotides: 10. The CDR3 reads CASSPGLAGAVPYNEQFF. The CDR3 nucleotides read TGTGCCAGCAGCCCTGGACTAGCGGGGGCCGTACCCTACAATGAGCAGTTCTTC.

Comments on this clonotype: With a much larger clone just one base away, this may be a read error. The rearrangement uses TRBV7-3 and TRBJ2-5; unclear D gene. CDR3 length equals 13 residues. The V end was cut by 1 base, the J end by 11 bases, with 14 bases between. The germline V gene has CDR1 SGHTA and CDR2 FQGTGA. CDR3 coding DNA: TGTGCCAGCAGCTTAAATCCAAACAATGAGCAGTACTTC. Translating it yields CASSLNPNNEQYF.

J is TRBJ2-2 and V is TRBV10-3, with D possibly matching TRBD2 (6 bases). V lost 5 bases and J lost 4, with 11 bases in between. Germline V gene sequence: CDR1 ENHRY, CDR2 SYGVKD. There are 14 residues in the CDR3. The CDR3 here is CAISQGGVTGELFF. The CDR3 bases are TGTGCCATCAGTCAAGGAGGGGTCACCGGGGAGCTGTTTTTT.